This TCR beta chain was sequenced during a study of control samples from healthy donors and cancer patients (dated by TCRdb to between 2020 and 2021). The library was prepared using the immunoSEQ multiplex PCR assay. Here the immuneACCESS table is served through TCRdb, limited to in-frame sequences with V and J called. Missing clones are a known gap in these copies; in checked studies unresolved V genes cover under half, and the rest lacks a known reason. The sample has fewer than 85,000 clones on record, around 91% of them singletons. Together, the top ten hold roughly 14% of the sample. The CDR3, cysteine through phenylalanine, is 14 amino acids long. Only the CDR3 part of the read is kept: 42 bases, read in frame from the first base. For CDR1 and CDR2, the germline V gene lists SNHLY and FYNNEI. At the junction V is shortened by 2 bases and J by 1 base, with 6 bases in between. Details on this clone: The clone's antigen remains unknown. The record has no base qualities; no much larger clone is one base away.

Rearrangement joined TRBV2 to TRBJ1-3; no confident D gene assignment can be made. The specimen sequenced was blood. The TCR sequence derives from a man aged 30 to 45 in good health. The CDR3 loop reads CASSELRSGNTIYF. The nucleotide sequence is TGTGCCAGCAGTGAACTCAGATCTGGAAACACCATATATTTT. When the CDR3 is completed using the reference TRBV2 and TRBJ1-3 genes on either side, the full variable domain is EPEVTQTPSHQVTQMGQEVILRCVPISNHLYFYWYRQILGQKVEFLVSFYNNEISEKSEIFDDQFSVERPDGSNFTLKIRSTKLEDSAMYFCASSELRSGNTIYFGEGSWLTVV.